The clone carrying this TCR beta chain has a handful of counts. Its antigen is unidentified. The CDR3 covers 15 residues. The germline V gene encodes CDR1 LGHDT and CDR2 YNNKEL (reference sequence). V was cut by 1 base and J by 7 bases, with 16 bases left in between. This sample stems from a study of identical twins. Whole-study findings and limits: Beta out-of-frame sequences showed weaker excess sharing between twins.

TCRdb redid the calling of the 5' RACE reads with MiXCR, one entry per CDR3 protein. The table has 200,000 to 250,000 distinct CDR3 sequences, 6% to 8.5% seen once. These data also formed part of another study, on yellow fever vaccine responses in identical twins.

This sequence originates from a woman aged 18 to 35 in good health. This sequence joins TRBV3-1 and TRBJ1-1; D unclear. The sequencing sample was made of CD8+ T cells sorted from blood. The DNA of the CDR3 is TGTGCCAGCAGCCAAGGGCATCAACGGGGTGGTGAAGCTTTCTTT. Its protein product is CASSQGHQRGGEAFF.